The 2 T cell receptor beta chains listed next were all sequenced from one sample in a study of blood T cell repertoires in COVID-19. The assay was immunoSEQ multiplex PCR, and TCRdb's table has in-frame clones only and misses some. The table records approximately 290,000 clones, approximately 91% of them present only once. The sequenced sample consisted of peripheral blood. These receptors came from a woman aged 55-69 years with acute or convalescent COVID-19.

The chain uses TRBV28 and TRBJ1-2, with TRBD1 as a possible D gene (5 bases). CDR3 length: 12 residues. The V gene lost 5 bases and the J gene lost 2 bases, with 6 bases spanning the gap. CDR1 is MDHEN and CDR2 is SYDVKM in the germline V gene. The CDR3 nucleotides are TGTGCCAGCAGTGACAGCAACTATGGCTACACCTTC. Protein: CASSDSNYGYTF.

This clone is a singleton in its sample. This sequence joins TRBV6-4 and TRBJ2-3, with D possibly matching TRBD2 (6 bases). The germline gives CDR1 MRHNA, CDR2 SNTAGT. V gave up 2 bases and J gave up 1 base, with 13 bases separating them. This CDR3 is 16 amino acids long. CDR3 amino acids: CASSDSLRRGTDTQYF. The CDR3 bases are TGTGCCAGCAGTGACAGCCTTAGGAGGGGCACAGATACGCAGTATTTT.